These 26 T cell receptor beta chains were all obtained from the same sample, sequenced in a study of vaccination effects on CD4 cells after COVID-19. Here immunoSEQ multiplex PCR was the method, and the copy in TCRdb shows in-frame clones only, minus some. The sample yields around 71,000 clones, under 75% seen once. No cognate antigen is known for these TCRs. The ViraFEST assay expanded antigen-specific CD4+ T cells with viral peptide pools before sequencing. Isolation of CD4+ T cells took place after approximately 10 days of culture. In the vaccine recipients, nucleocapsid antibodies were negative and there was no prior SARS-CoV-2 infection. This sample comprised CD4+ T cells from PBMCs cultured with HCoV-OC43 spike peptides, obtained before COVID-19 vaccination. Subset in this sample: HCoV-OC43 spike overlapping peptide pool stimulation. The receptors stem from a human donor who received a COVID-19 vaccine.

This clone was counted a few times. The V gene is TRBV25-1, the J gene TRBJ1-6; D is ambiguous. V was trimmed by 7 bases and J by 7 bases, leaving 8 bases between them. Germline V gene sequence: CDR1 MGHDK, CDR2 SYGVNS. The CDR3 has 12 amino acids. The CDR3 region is CASKLENSPLHF. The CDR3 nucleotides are TGTGCCAGCAAGCTGGAAAATTCACCCCTCCACTTT.

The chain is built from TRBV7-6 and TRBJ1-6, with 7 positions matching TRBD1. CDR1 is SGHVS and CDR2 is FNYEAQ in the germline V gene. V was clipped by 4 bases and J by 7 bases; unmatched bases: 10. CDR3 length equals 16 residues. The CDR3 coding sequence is TGTGCCAGCAGCTCCCAATCAGGGGGTGGAAATTCACCCCTCCACTTT. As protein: CASSSQSGGGNSPLHF.

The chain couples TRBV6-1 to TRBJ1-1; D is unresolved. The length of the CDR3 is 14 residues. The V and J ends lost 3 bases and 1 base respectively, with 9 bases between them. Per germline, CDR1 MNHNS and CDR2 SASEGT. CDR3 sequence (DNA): TGTGCCAGCAGTGAGCGGGTGAGGAACACTGAAGCTTTCTTT. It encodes CASSERVRNTEAFF.

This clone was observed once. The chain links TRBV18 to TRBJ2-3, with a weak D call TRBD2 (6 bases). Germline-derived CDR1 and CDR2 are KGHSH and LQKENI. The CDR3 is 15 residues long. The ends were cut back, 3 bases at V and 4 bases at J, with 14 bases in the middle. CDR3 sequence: CASSPGEGRSDTQYF. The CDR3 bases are TGTGCCAGCTCACCCGGTGAAGGGAGGTCAGATACGCAGTATTTT.

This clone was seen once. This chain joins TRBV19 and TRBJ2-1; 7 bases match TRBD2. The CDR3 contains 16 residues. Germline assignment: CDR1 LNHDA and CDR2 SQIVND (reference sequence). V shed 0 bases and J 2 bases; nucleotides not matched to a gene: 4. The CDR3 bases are TGTGCCAGTAGTATAGACCGGGGGGAGGCCTACAATGAGCAGTTCTTC. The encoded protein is CASSIDRGEAYNEQFF.

CDR3 DNA sequence: TGTGCCAGCAGAGTTGGACAGGGGACCGTCTATGGCTACACCTTC. This encodes CASRVGQGTVYGYTF. This chain connects TRBV28 to TRBJ1-2; 9 nucleotides agree with TRBD1. The CDR3 is 15 amino acids. CDR1 and CDR2 (germline): MDHEN, SYDVKM. V lost 6 bases, J lost 4 bases, and 9 bases stayed unmatched.

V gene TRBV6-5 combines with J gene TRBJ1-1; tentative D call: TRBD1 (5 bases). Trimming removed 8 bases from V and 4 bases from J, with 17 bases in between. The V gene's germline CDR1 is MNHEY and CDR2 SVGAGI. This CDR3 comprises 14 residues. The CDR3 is CASSQYRDPTEAFF. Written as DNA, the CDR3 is TGTGCCAGCTCGCAATATCGGGACCCCACTGAAGCTTTCTTT.

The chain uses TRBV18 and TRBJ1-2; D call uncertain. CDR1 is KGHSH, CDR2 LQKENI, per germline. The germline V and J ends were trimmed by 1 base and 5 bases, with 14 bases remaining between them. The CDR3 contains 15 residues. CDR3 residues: CASSPRRESQYGYTF. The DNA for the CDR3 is TGTGCCAGCTCACCACGCCGAGAATCACAATATGGCTACACCTTC.

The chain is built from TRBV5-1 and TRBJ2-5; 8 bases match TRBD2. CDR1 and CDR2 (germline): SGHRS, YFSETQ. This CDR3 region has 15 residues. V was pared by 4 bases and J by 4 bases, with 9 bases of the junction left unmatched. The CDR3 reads CASSKGLGSAETQYF. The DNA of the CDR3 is TGCGCCAGCAGCAAGGGACTAGGGTCGGCAGAGACCCAGTACTTC.

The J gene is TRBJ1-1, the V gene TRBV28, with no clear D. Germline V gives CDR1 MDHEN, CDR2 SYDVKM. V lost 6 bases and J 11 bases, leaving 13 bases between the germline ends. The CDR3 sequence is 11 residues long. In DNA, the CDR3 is TGTGCCAGCAGCCCAGGTTATGGGGCTTTCTTT. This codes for CASSPGYGAFF.

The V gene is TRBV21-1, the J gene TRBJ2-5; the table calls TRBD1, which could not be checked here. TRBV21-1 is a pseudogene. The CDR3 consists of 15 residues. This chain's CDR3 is CASSHEKQARGTQYF. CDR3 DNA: TGTGCCAGCAGCCACGAGAAACAGGCTAGGGGGACCCAGTACTTC.

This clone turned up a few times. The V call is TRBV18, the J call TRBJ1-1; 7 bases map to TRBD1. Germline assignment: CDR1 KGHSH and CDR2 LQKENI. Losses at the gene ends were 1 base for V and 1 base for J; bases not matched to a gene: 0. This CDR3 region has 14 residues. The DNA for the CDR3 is TGTGCCAGCTCACCACAGGGGGCGAACACTGAAGCTTTCTTT. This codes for CASSPQGANTEAFF. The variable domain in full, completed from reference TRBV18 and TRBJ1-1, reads NAGVMQNPRHLVRRRGQEARLRCSPMKGHSHVYWYRQLPEEGLKFMVYLQKENIIDESGMPKERFSAEFPKEGPSILRIQQVVRGDSAAYFCASSPQGANTEAFFGQGTRLTVV.

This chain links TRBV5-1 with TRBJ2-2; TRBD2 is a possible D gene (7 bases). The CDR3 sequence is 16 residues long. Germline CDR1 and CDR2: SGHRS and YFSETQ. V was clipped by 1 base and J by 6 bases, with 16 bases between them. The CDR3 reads CASSLTGGGRAGELFF. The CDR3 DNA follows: TGCGCCAGCAGCTTGACGGGGGGCGGACGGGCCGGGGAGCTGTTTTTT.

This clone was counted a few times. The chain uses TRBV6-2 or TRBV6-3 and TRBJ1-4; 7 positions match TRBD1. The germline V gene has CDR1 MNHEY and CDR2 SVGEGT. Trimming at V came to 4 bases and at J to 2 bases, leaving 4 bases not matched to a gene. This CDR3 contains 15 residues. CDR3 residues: CASSSPGQTNEKLFF. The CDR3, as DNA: TGTGCCAGCAGTTCTCCGGGACAGACTAATGAAAAACTGTTTTTT.

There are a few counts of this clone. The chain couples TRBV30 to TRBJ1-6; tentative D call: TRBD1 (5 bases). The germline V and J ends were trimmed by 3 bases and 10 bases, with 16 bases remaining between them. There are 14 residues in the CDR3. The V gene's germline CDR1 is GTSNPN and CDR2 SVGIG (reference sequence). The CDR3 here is CAWSVPPGGSPLHF. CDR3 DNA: TGTGCCTGGAGCGTCCCCCCCGGGGGGTCACCCCTCCACTTT.

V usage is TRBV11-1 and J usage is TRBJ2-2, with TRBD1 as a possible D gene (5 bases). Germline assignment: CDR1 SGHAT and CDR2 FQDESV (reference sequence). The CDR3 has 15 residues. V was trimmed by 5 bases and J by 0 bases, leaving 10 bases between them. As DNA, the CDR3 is TGTGCCAGCAGCCCCAGGACATCGAACACCGGGGAGCTGTTTTTT. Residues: CASSPRTSNTGELFF.

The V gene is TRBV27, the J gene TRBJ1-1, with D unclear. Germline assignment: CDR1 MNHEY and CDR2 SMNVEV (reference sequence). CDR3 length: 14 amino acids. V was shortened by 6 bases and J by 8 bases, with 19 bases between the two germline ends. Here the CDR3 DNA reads TGTGCCAGCAGCCTAGACTACCGAAGCCACGAAGCTTTCTTT. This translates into CASSLDYRSHEAFF.

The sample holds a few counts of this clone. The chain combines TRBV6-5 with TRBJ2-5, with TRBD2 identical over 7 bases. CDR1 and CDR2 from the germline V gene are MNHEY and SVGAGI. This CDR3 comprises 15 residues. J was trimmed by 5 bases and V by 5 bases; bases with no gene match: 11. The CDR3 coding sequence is TGTGCCAGCAGTACTGGGACTATCAGAGGGGAGACCCAGTACTTC. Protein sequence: CASSTGTIRGETQYF.

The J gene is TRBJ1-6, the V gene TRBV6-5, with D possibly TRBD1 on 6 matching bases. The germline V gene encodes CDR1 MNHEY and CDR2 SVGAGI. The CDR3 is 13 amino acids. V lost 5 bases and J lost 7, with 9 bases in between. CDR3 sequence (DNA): TGTGCCAGCAGTCGACAGGAAAATTCACCCCTCCACTTT. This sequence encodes CASSRQENSPLHF.

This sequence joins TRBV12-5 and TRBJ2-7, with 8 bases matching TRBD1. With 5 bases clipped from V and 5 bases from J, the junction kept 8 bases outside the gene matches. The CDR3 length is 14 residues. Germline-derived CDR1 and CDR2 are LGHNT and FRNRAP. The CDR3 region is CASGPGQGGHEQYV. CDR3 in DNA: TGTGCTAGTGGTCCCGGACAGGGCGGCCACGAGCAGTACGTC.

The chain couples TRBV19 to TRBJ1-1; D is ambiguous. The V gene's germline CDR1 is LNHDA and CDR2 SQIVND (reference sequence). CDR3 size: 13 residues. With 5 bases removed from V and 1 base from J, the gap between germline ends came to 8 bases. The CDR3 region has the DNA TGTGCCAGTAGTCGTGTAGAGAACACTGAAGCTTTCTTT. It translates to CASSRVENTEAFF.

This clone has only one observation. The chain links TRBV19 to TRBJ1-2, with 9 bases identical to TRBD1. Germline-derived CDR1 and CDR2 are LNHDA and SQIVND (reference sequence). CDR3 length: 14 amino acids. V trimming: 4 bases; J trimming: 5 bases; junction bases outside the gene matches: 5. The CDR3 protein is CASSTTGTGYGYTF. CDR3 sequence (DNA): TGTGCCAGTAGTACTACCGGGACAGGGTATGGCTACACCTTC.

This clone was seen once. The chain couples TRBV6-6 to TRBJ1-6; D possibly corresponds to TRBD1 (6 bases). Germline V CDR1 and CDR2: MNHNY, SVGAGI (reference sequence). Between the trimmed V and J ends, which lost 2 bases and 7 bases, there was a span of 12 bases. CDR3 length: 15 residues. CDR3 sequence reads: CASSYIQGRNSPLHF. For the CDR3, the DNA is TGTGCCAGCAGTTACATACAGGGACGAAATTCACCCCTCCACTTT.

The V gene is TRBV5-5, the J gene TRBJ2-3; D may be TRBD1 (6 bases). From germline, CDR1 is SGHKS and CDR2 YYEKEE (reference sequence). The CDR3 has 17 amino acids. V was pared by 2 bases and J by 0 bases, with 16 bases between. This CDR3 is CASSLYQGLSSTDTQYF. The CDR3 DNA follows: TGTGCCAGCAGCTTATATCAGGGGCTCTCTAGCACAGATACGCAGTATTTT.

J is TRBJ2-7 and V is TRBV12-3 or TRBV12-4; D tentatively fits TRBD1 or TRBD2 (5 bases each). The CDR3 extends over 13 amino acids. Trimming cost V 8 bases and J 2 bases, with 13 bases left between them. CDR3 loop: CASGSGGPYEQYV. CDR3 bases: TGTGCCAGCGGGAGTGGGGGACCCTACGAGCAGTACGTC.

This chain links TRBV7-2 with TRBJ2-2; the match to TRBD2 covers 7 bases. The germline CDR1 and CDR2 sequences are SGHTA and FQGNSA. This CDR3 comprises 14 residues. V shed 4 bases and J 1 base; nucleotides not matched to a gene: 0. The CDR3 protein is CASSWTRNTGELFF. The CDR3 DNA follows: TGTGCCAGCAGCTGGACTAGGAACACCGGGGAGCTGTTTTTT.